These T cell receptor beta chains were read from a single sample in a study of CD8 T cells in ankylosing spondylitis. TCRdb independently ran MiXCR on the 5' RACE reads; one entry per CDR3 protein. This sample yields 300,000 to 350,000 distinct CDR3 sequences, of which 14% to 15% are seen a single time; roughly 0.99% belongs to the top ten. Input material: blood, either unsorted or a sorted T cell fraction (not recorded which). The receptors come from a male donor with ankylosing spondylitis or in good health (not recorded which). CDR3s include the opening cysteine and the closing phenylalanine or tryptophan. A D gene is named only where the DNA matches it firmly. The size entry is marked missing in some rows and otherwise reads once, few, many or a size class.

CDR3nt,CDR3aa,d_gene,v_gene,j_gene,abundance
TGCAGTGCTAACAGGGCTTACTATGGCTACACCTTC,CSANRAYYGYTF,.,TRBV20-1,TRBJ1-2,.
TGTGCCAGCAGTTATTCTAGCGGGAGGGGAGGTGAGCAGTTCTTC,CASSYSSGRGGEQFF,TRBD2,TRBV6-5,TRBJ2-1,.
TGTGCCACCAGTGGGGACGGGGTGGATGAGCAGTTCTTC,CATSGDGVDEQFF,.,TRBV24-1,TRBJ2-1,few
TGTGCCAGCAGCGCGGGGCGGGAGGGCTATACGCAGTATTTT,CASSAGREGYTQYF,TRBD2,TRBV5-5,TRBJ2-3,few
TGTGCCAGCAGTTCTTTCGGGACTGCCTACAATGAGCAGTTCTTC,CASSSFGTAYNEQFF,.,TRBV12-3/TRBV12-4,TRBJ2-1,.
TGTGCCAGCAGTCTCCGGACTAGCGGGGGGGCCATACAGTTCTTC,CASSLRTSGGAIQFF,TRBD2,TRBV2,TRBJ2-1,few
TGTGCCAGCAGCTCGGGACTAGCTAATGAGCAGTTCTTC,CASSSGLANEQFF,TRBD2,TRBV11-2,TRBJ2-1,few
TGTGCCACCAGTGGGGGCCAAGTTTCCACAGATACGCAGTATTTT,CATSGGQVSTDTQYF,.,TRBV24-1,TRBJ2-3,.
TGTGCCAGCAGCTTAAAGCGCCAGAGGAGCTCCTACGAGCAGTACTTC,CASSLKRQRSSYEQYF,.,TRBV7-8,TRBJ2-7,few
TGCGCCAGCAGCTTGGACCTTACCGACAGCTACACCTTC,CASSLDLTDSYTF,.,TRBV5-1,TRBJ1-2,few
TGTGCCAGCATTAACAGGTTATATGGCTACACCTTC,CASINRLYGYTF,.,TRBV6-1,TRBJ1-2,few
TGCGCCAGCAGCGTCGACACACTCAACACTGAAGCTTTCTTT,CASSVDTLNTEAFF,.,TRBV5-1,TRBJ1-1,.
TGTGCCAGTTCTAGCGGGACTTCAGATACGCAGTATTTT,CASSSGTSDTQYF,TRBD2,TRBV19,TRBJ2-3,few
TGTGCCAGCAGCCGGGGGCAGGGGCAGTATTTT,CASSRGQGQYF,.,TRBV11-1,TRBJ2-3,few
TGCAGTGCTAATCTACGACTTGTTGTAGGGAATGAGCAGTTCTTC,CSANLRLVVGNEQFF,.,TRBV20-1,TRBJ2-1,few
TGTGCCAGGAGCCCCGGGCTTCTCTGCTACGAGCAGTACTTC,CARSPGLLCYEQYF,.,TRBV21-1,TRBJ2-7,.
TGCGCCAGCAGCTTCCCACAGGAGAATAGCGAGCAGTTCTTC,CASSFPQENSEQFF,.,TRBV5-1,TRBJ2-1,few
TGTGCCAGCAGTGGGACGGCATCCTATGGCTACACCTTC,CASSGTASYGYTF,.,TRBV27,TRBJ1-2,few
TGTGCCAGCAGCTTAGTCCAGGGAGCTAACTATGGCTACACCTTC,CASSLVQGANYGYTF,.,TRBV7-2,TRBJ1-2,many
TGTGCCAGCAGGAAACTAGCGGGAGGGACCTACGAGCAGTACTTC,CASRKLAGGTYEQYF,TRBD2,TRBV6-1,TRBJ2-7,.
TGCGCCAGCAGCTCGGCCGGGGCCCCCTCCTACGAGCAGTACTTC,CASSSAGAPSYEQYF,.,TRBV5-1,TRBJ2-7,many
TGTGCCAGCAGCTCAGCGGGGGTTCAAGAGACCCAGTACTTC,CASSSAGVQETQYF,TRBD2,TRBV7-2,TRBJ2-5,.
TGCGCCAGCAGATCGACTTTTACAGGGTCCTACGAGCAGTACTTC,CASRSTFTGSYEQYF,.,TRBV5-1,TRBJ2-7,few
TGTGCCAGCAGTAAAGATTTAGATACGCAGTATTTT,CASSKDLDTQYF,.,TRBV6-1,TRBJ2-3,few
TGTGCCAGCAGCCAAGATCGTAGCACCTACAATGAGCAGTTCTTC,CASSQDRSTYNEQFF,.,TRBV3-1,TRBJ2-1,.
TGTGCCAGCAGCCAAGGGCTACTAGCGGGATTTAGCGAGCAGTACTTC,CASSQGLLAGFSEQYF,TRBD2,TRBV3-1,TRBJ2-7,.
TGCAGCGTTGATGGGAGGGAGGGCTCCACAAATACGCAGTATTTT,CSVDGREGSTNTQYF,TRBD2,TRBV29-1,TRBJ2-3,few
TGCAGCGTTGAGACTAGCGGGAGGTTGGGCACAGATACGCAGTATTTT,CSVETSGRLGTDTQYF,TRBD2,TRBV29-1,TRBJ2-3,.
TGTGCCAGCAGCACCCATACAGATACGCAGTATTTT,CASSTHTDTQYF,.,TRBV11-2,TRBJ2-3,many
TGTGCCAGCAGCCAAGATCCAGGGGGAGGTGAGCAGTTCTTC,CASSQDPGGGEQFF,.,TRBV4-2,TRBJ2-1,.
TGCGCCAGCAGCTTGCCGACTCAAACCTACGAGCAGTACTTC,CASSLPTQTYEQYF,.,TRBV5-1,TRBJ2-7,many
TGTGCCAGCAGTGCGCAGGCACGGAACTATGGCTACACCTTC,CASSAQARNYGYTF,.,TRBV2,TRBJ1-2,.
TGTGCCAGCAGCCAGACAGGGACCTATGGCTACACCTTC,CASSQTGTYGYTF,TRBD1,TRBV12-3/TRBV12-4,TRBJ1-2,many
TGTGCCAGCAGCTCCCTAACTCGACAGGGGGCGAGCTACAATGAGCAGTTCTTC,CASSSLTRQGASYNEQFF,TRBD1,TRBV5-6,TRBJ2-1,.
TGTGCCAGCAGTTTTTCGGACTCTTACAATGAGCAGTTCTTC,CASSFSDSYNEQFF,.,TRBV12-3/TRBV12-4,TRBJ2-1,.
TGCAGTGCTAGCTACTTGGACAGGGCCTATGGCTACACCTTC,CSASYLDRAYGYTF,TRBD1,TRBV20-1,TRBJ1-2,few
TGTGCCAGTAGCGTAGCGGGAGGCCTCACAGATACGCAGTATTTT,CASSVAGGLTDTQYF,TRBD2,TRBV19,TRBJ2-3,few
TGTGCCAGCCTCCCCCCGGGGATTGGGAACACTGAAGCTTTCTTT,CASLPPGIGNTEAFF,.,TRBV6-1,TRBJ1-1,few
TGCGCCAGCACTTTACAAGGGGAGTACAATGAGCAGTTCTTC,CASTLQGEYNEQFF,.,TRBV5-1,TRBJ2-1,.
TGCAGTGCTAGAGTCCCAACCGAACTCGACCCAGGGTTC,CSARVPTELDPGF,.,TRBV20-1,TRBJ2-5,.
TGTGCCAGCAGCCCCTTAGCGGGAGATCCAGATACGCAGTATTTT,CASSPLAGDPDTQYF,TRBD2,TRBV6-2/TRBV6-3,TRBJ2-3,few
TGTGCCAGCAGCCTCGGGGGGGTCGCCTATGGCTACACCTTC,CASSLGGVAYGYTF,.,TRBV11-2,TRBJ1-2,once
TGTGCCAGCAGCTTAGTCCCACTAGCCGCGGCACCCTATCCATACAATGAGCAGTTCTTC,CASSLVPLAAAPYPYNEQFF,.,TRBV7-8,TRBJ2-1,few
TGCAGCGTTGATCAGGGTGTCGGTGGCTACACCTTC,CSVDQGVGGYTF,.,TRBV29-1,TRBJ1-2,few
TGCGCCAGCAGCCGATTAAACAGGGGCCCTGAAGCTTTCTTT,CASSRLNRGPEAFF,TRBD1,TRBV5-1,TRBJ1-1,many
TGTGCCAGCAGCTCACAGGGGGGTGGAAACACCATATATTTT,CASSSQGGGNTIYF,TRBD1,TRBV7-2,TRBJ1-3,many
TGCGCCAGCAGGCAATCCATCTCGACAGATCAGCCCCAGCATTTT,CASRQSISTDQPQHF,.,TRBV5-1,TRBJ1-5,.
TGTGCCAGCAGCAAAGCGGCGGGAGATTGCGAGCAGTACTTC,CASSKAAGDCEQYF,.,TRBV21-1,TRBJ2-7,.
TGTGCCAGCAGCCCAGGACTAGCGGGAGGGGAGCTGTTTTTT,CASSPGLAGGELFF,TRBD2,TRBV11-3,TRBJ2-2,few
TGTGCCAGCAGTCGCTCCGGGACAGGGTTCTACAATGAGCAGTTCTTC,CASSRSGTGFYNEQFF,TRBD1,TRBV6-1,TRBJ2-1,.
TGTGCCAGTAGTAATCCCCGTGGGCTGGGAACCGGGGAGCTGTTTTTT,CASSNPRGLGTGELFF,.,TRBV19,TRBJ2-2,few
TGTGCCAGCAGGGCTAGCGGGGCGGAGACCCAGTACTTC,CASRASGAETQYF,TRBD2,TRBV6-1,TRBJ2-5,.
TGTGCCAGCTCAGAGACTAGCGCACCACACTACAATGAGCAGTTCTTC,CASSETSAPHYNEQFF,TRBD2,TRBV18,TRBJ2-1,.
TGCGCCAGCAGCTTAGGGGAAGATGGCAATCAGCCCCAGCATTTT,CASSLGEDGNQPQHF,.,TRBV5-1,TRBJ1-5,few
TGTGCCAGCAGCTCAGAAAACCTTGAAAAAAAACTGTTTTTT,CASSSENLEKKLFF,.,TRBV11-2,TRBJ1-4,.